The 23 T cell receptor beta chains in this list originate from one sample, sequenced in a study of T cell responses to AZD1222 COVID-19 vaccine. Generated by immunoSEQ multiplex PCR, the TCRdb table keeps only in-frame clones and is missing some. The table lists approximately 180,000 clones, 85% to 95% of them singletons. This sample comprised peripheral blood, obtained on day 0 of AZD1222 vaccination. The source of these receptors is an adult in good health.

The J gene is TRBJ1-6, the V gene TRBV2, with 9 positions matching TRBD1. The length of the CDR3 is 15 residues. J gave up 5 bases and V 6 bases, and 5 bases lay outside the gene matches. Germline CDR1 SNHLY, CDR2 FYNNEI. CDR3 loop: CASRADRGHNSPLHF. CDR3 bases: TGTGCCAGCAGAGCGGACAGGGGCCATAATTCACCCCTCCACTTT.

In DNA form, the CDR3 reads TGTGCCAGCTCAACGGGGACAGGGGTCGGCGGCTACACCTTC. Its translation is CASSTGTGVGGYTF. The gene calls are TRBV18 and TRBJ1-2, with TRBD1 matching 10 bases. V was clipped by 5 bases and J by 8 bases; unmatched bases: 8. The CDR3 consists of 14 residues. Germline lookup yields CDR1 KGHSH and CDR2 LQKENI.

The chain recombines TRBV4-3 with TRBJ1-1, with D unclear. The germline V gene encodes CDR1 LGHNA and CDR2 YSLEER. The CDR3 has 15 residues. V was pared by 3 bases and J by 4 bases, with 15 bases between. CDR3 sequence: CASSQKITLPTEAFF. In DNA, the CDR3 is TGCGCCAGCAGCCAGAAGATAACCCTACCCACTGAAGCTTTCTTT.

The V call is TRBV28, the J call TRBJ1-1, with 12 bases lining up with TRBD1. CDR3 length: 15 residues. Trimming at V came to 5 bases and at J to 5 bases, leaving 6 bases not matched to a gene. Germline loops: CDR1 MDHEN, CDR2 SYDVKM. In nucleotides, the CDR3 is TGTGCCAGCAGTCCGGGGACAGGGGGCTGGACTGAAGCTTTCTTT. Protein sequence: CASSPGTGGWTEAFF.

The rearrangement uses TRBV9 and TRBJ1-1, with TRBD1 as a possible D gene (5 bases). This CDR3 is 13 amino acids long. Between the trimmed V and J ends, which lost 4 bases and 7 bases, there was a span of 14 bases. Germline loops: CDR1 SGDLS, CDR2 YYNGEE. The CDR3: CASSLMKRGEAFF. In DNA, the CDR3 is TGTGCCAGCAGCCTTATGAAAAGGGGTGAAGCTTTCTTT. The full variable domain, in which reference TRBV9 and TRBJ1-1 provide the parts outside the CDR3, is DSGVTQTPKHLITATGQRVTLRCSPRSGDLSVYWYQQSLDQGLQFLIQYYNGEERAKGNILERFSAQQFPDLHSELNLSSLELGDSALYFCASSLMKRGEAFFGQGTRLTVV.

This sequence joins TRBV18 and TRBJ2-7; D gene unclear. The germline V gene has CDR1 KGHSH and CDR2 LQKENI. Trimming pared 3 bases from V and 3 bases from J, leaving 6 bases between. The CDR3 length is 12 residues. The CDR3 sequence: CASSPEFYEQYF. DNA for the CDR3: TGTGCCAGCTCACCGGAATTCTACGAGCAGTACTTC.

This chain joins TRBV28 and TRBJ1-4; D is uncertain. The ends were cut back, 6 bases at V and 6 bases at J, with 17 bases in the middle. CDR1 is MDHEN and CDR2 is SYDVKM in the germline V gene. CDR3 size: 15 residues. CDR3 residues: CASSQKGGGDEKLFF. The DNA for the CDR3 is TGTGCCAGCAGCCAGAAGGGTGGCGGAGATGAAAAACTGTTTTTT.

The gene calls are TRBV12-3 or TRBV12-4 and TRBJ1-5; weak D call: TRBD1 (5 bases). Trimming took off 5 bases at V and 4 bases at J, with 9 bases between the two ends. The CDR3 extends over 13 amino acids. The CDR3 reads CASSSRENQPQHF. The CDR3 bases are TGTGCCAGCAGTAGCAGGGAAAATCAGCCCCAGCATTTT.

CDR3 DNA sequence: TGTGCCAGCAGTTACCGGGAGGGCCATGAGCAGTTCTTC. Translation gives CASSYREGHEQFF. The chain employs TRBV6-5 and TRBJ2-1; 8 bases match TRBD2. CDR3 length: 13 amino acids. The junction had 2 bases not matched to a gene; V was cut back by 2 bases and J by 8 bases. Germline CDR1 MNHEY, CDR2 SVGAGI.

The chain carries TRBV5-3 and TRBJ2-7, with TRBD1 matching 9 bases. TRBV5-3 is classed as an ORF, of uncertain function. Trimming took 9 bases from V and 7 from J; bases not matched to a gene: 11. CDR3 size: 13 residues. CDR3 sequence: CATNRGRLLEQYV. The CDR3, as DNA: TGTGCCACGAACAGGGGGCGGCTGTTGGAGCAGTACGTC.

This clone has only one observation. The chain has TRBV19 and TRBJ1-1, with D perhaps TRBD1 (5 bases). The V gene's germline CDR1 is LNHDA and CDR2 SQIVND (reference sequence). The CDR3 contains 13 residues. Trimming removed 10 bases at V and 1 base at J, with 13 bases between. In DNA, the CDR3 is TGTGCCACCCGACAGTCGCGGAACACTGAAGCTTTCTTT. This translates into CATRQSRNTEAFF. Full variable domain (rest looked up from reference TRBV19 and TRBJ1-1): DGGITQSPKYLFRKEGQNVTLSCEQNLNHDAMYWYRQDPGQGLRLIYYSQIVNDFQKGDIAEGYSVSREKKESFPLTVTSAQKNPTAFYLCATRQSRNTEAFFGQGTRLTVV.

This chain joins TRBV6-5 and TRBJ1-1; D remains unclear. Germline CDR1 and CDR2: MNHEY and SVGAGI. CDR3 length: 13 amino acids. The germline V and J ends were trimmed by 6 bases and 6 bases, with 14 bases remaining between them. The CDR3 loop is CASRPAAGPEAFF. The CDR3 DNA reads TGTGCCAGCAGGCCTGCAGCAGGCCCTGAAGCTTTCTTT.

This chain joins TRBV2 and TRBJ2-4, with 9 bases aligning to TRBD2. The CDR3 covers 14 residues. Germline values: CDR1 SNHLY, CDR2 FYNNEI. With V trimmed by 3 bases and J by 9 bases, 6 bases remained unmatched. As DNA, the CDR3 is TGTGCCAGCAGTGACTTAGCGGGAGACGGCATTCAGTACTTC. As protein: CASSDLAGDGIQYF.

The chain is built from TRBV19 and TRBJ2-7, with 7 bases matching TRBD2. CDR3 size: 15 residues. Germline V CDR1 and CDR2: LNHDA, SQIVND (reference sequence). V was pared by 5 bases and J by 6 bases, with 13 bases of the junction left unmatched. In DNA, the CDR3 is TGTGCCAGTAGTCCTGGGAGGGCAAGGGGCGGCGAGCAGTACGTC. Its translation is CASSPGRARGGEQYV.

The chain recombines TRBV12-3 or TRBV12-4 with TRBJ2-1; 7 bases line up with TRBD2. CDR3 length equals 13 residues. J lost 9 bases, V lost 6 bases, and 8 bases had no gene match. The CDR3 spells CASSPAGGSEQFF. DNA for the CDR3: TGTGCCAGCAGCCCGGCCGGGGGGAGTGAGCAGTTCTTC.

V and J are TRBV27 and TRBJ2-7, with D uncertain. V lost 5 bases and J lost 0, with 2 bases in between. The CDR3 runs 11 residues. Germline CDR1 and CDR2: MNHEY and SMNVEV (reference sequence). CDR3 loop: CASSPSYEQYF. The CDR3 DNA reads TGTGCCAGCAGTCCCTCCTACGAGCAGTACTTC.

The CDR3 bases are TGTGCCAGTAGTATAGGGGGGACAGGCGGCTATGGCTACACCTTC. This codes for CASSIGGTGGYGYTF. The chain combines TRBV19 with TRBJ1-2; the match to TRBD1 covers 8 bases. V lost 1 base to trimming and J lost 4 bases; unmatched junction nucleotides: 5. This CDR3 contains 15 residues. CDR1 and CDR2 (germline): LNHDA, SQIVND (reference sequence).

V is TRBV19 and J is TRBJ1-5; the D is unclear. The CDR3 runs 12 residues. The V and J ends lost 9 bases and 0 bases respectively, with 6 bases between them. Per germline, CDR1 LNHDA and CDR2 SQIVND (reference sequence). The CDR3 DNA follows: TGTGCCAGCTCGTATAGCAATCAGCCCCAGCATTTT. Its translation: CASSYSNQPQHF.

The genes are TRBV12-3 or TRBV12-4 and TRBJ1-2; 7 nucleotides agree with TRBD1. The ends lost 2 bases at V and 7 bases at J; junction bases unmatched: 4. The CDR3 contains 13 residues. CDR3 amino acids: CASSLLAGGGYTF. The CDR3 nucleotides are TGTGCCAGCAGTTTATTGGCAGGGGGTGGCTACACCTTC.

The count of this clone is one. The rearrangement joins TRBV5-1 to TRBJ1-3; TRBD1 agrees at 7 bases. J lost 1 base, V lost 3 bases, and 1 base had no gene match. CDR3 length: 14 residues. Per the germline V gene, CDR1 is SGHRS and CDR2 is YFSETQ. CDR3 coding DNA: TGCGCCAGCAGCTCGGGACAGTCTGGAAACACCATATATTTT. Encoded protein: CASSSGQSGNTIYF.

V gene TRBV12-3 or TRBV12-4 combines with J gene TRBJ1-2; D remains unclear. The CDR3 covers 13 residues. Trimming stripped 2 bases from V and 4 bases from J, with 8 bases between. The CDR3 loop is CASSLSESYGYTF. The CDR3 bases are TGTGCCAGCAGTTTATCGGAGAGCTATGGCTACACCTTC.

This chain uses TRBV9 with TRBJ1-1, with D possibly TRBD1 on 5 matching bases. The CDR3 is 14 residues long. CDR1 and CDR2 from the germline V gene are SGDLS and YYNGEE. V shed 0 bases and J shed 5 bases, with 11 bases lying between them. The CDR3 sequence: CASSVGQGRTEAFF. CDR3 nucleotide sequence: TGTGCCAGCAGCGTAGGGCAGGGCAGGACTGAAGCTTTCTTT.

This clone was detected once. The rearrangement links TRBV7-2 to TRBJ1-2, with D maybe TRBD1 (5 bases). Germline CDR1 reads SGHTA; CDR2 reads FQGNSA. V was cut by 8 bases and J by 8 bases, with 24 bases left in between. This CDR3 comprises 15 residues. As DNA, the CDR3 is TGTGCCAGCCGCATTGTCCTGACGACGGGGGGAGGCTACACCTTC. Translating it yields CASRIVLTTGGGYTF.